The subject of this entry is one TCR beta chain. Its target is not known. The entry originates in a study of cytomegalovirus exposure and HLA in healthy donors. Study-wide results and caveats: Previously analyzed data showed that most TCR beta V segments were productive at a frequency of about 87% or about 30%. Available immune exposure information was restricted to CMV serostatus only. The Asian-associated ancestry cluster reportedly had fewer N-insertions than the roughly 670-donor mean in a later analysis.

PCR involved 60 Vbeta and 13 Jbeta primers. Produced via immunoSEQ multiplex PCR; TCRdb's table is partial and in-frame only. This sample carries about 140,000 clones, 60% to 80% of them seen once, and the ten largest clones take about 3.5%. The origin of this receptor is a man aged 40-49 years in good health and CMV-seronegative. Material for sequencing was PBMCs.

This CDR3 reads CASSLTGMNTEAFF. DNA for the CDR3: TGTGCCAGCAGCTTAACAGGAATGAACACTGAAGCTTTCTTT. This sequence joins TRBV7-2 and TRBJ1-1; tentative D call: TRBD1 (5 bases). CDR1 and CDR2 from the germline V gene are SGHTA and FQGNSA. The CDR3 contains 14 residues. The germline V and J ends were trimmed by 2 bases and 0 bases, with 7 bases remaining between them.